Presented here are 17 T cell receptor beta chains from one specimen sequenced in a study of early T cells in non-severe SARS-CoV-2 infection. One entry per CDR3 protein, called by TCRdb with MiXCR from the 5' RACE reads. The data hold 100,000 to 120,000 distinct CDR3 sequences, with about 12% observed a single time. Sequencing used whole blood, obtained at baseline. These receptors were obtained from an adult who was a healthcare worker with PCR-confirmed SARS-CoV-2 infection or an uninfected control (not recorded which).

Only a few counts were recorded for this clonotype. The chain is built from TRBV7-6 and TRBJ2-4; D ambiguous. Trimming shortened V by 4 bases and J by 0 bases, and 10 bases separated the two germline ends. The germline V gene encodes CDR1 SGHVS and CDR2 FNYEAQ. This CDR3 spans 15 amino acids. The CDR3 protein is CASSSGRLAKNIQYF. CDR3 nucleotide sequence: TGTGCCAGCAGCTCCGGTCGCTTAGCCAAAAACATTCAGTACTTC.

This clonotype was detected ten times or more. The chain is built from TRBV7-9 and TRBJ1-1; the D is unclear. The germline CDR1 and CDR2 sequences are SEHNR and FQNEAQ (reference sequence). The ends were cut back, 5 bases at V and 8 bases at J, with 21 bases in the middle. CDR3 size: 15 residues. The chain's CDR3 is CASSEWRVQASEAFF. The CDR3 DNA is TGTGCCAGCAGCGAATGGAGGGTCCAAGCGTCGGAAGCTTTCTTT.

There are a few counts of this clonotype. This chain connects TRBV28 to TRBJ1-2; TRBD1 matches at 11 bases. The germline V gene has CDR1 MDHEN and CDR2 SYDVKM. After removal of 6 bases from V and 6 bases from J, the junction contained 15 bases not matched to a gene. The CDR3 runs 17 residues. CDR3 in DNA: TGTGCCAGCAGGATTGGACAGGGGGCCCCATTAAGAGATGGCTACACCTTC. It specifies CASRIGQGAPLRDGYTF.

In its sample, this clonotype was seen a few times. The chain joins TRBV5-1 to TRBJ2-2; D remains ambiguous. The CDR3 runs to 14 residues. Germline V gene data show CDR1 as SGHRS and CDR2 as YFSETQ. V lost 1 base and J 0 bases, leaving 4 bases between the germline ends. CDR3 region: CASSLTTNTGELFF. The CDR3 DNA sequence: TGCGCCAGCAGCTTGACTACGAACACCGGGGAGCTGTTTTTT. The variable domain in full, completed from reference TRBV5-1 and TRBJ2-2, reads KAGVTQTPRYLIKTRGQQVTLSCSPISGHRSVSWYQQTPGQGLQFLFEYFSETQRNKGNFPGRFSGRQFSNSRSEMNVSTLELGDSALYLCASSLTTNTGELFFGEGSRLTVL.

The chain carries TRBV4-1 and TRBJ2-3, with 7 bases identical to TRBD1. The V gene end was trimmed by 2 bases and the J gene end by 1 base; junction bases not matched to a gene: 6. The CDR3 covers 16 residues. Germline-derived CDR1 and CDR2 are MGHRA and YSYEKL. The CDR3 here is CASSQPGQDRTDTQYF. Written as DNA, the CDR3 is TGCGCCAGCAGCCAACCCGGACAGGACCGCACAGATACGCAGTATTTT.

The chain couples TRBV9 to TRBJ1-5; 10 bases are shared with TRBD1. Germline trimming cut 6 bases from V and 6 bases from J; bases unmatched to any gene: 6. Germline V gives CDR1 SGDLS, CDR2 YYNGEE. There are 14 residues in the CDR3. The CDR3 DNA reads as TGTGCCAGCACCCAGGGACAGGGGTGTCAGCCCCAGCATTTT. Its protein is CASTQGQGCQPQHF.

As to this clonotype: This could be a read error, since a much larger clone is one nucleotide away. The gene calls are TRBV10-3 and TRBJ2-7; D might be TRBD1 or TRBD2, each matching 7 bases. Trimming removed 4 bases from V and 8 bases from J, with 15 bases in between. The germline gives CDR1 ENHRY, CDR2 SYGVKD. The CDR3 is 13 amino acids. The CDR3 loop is CAISVQGGYKQYF. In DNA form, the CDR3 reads TGTGCCATCAGTGTGCAGGGGGGGTACAAGCAGTACTTC.

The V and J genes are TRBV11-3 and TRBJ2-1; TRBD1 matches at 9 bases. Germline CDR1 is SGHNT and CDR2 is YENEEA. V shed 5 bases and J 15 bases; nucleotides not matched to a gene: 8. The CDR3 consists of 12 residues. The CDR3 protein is CASSLRGTGLFF. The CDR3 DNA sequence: TGTGCCAGCAGCCTTCGGGGGACAGGGTTGTTCTTC.

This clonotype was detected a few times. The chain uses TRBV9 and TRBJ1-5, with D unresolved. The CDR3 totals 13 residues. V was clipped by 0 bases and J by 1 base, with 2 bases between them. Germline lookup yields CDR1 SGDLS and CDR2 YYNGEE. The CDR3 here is CASSVVSNQPQHF. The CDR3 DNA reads TGTGCCAGCAGCGTAGTCAGCAATCAGCCCCAGCATTTT.

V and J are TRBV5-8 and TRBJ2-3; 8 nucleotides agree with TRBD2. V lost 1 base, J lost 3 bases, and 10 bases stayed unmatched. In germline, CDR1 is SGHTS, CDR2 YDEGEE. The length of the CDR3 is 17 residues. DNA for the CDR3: TGTGCCAGCAGCTTGCACATTAGCGGGATGGTAACAGATACGCAGTATTTT. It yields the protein CASSLHISGMVTDTQYF.

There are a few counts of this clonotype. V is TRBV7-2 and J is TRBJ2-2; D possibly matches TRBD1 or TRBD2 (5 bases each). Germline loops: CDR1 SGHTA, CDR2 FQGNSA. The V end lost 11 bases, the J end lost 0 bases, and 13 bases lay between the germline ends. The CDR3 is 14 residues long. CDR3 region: CALQGPANTGELFF. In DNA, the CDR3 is TGTGCCCTGCAGGGACCCGCGAACACCGGGGAGCTGTTTTTT.

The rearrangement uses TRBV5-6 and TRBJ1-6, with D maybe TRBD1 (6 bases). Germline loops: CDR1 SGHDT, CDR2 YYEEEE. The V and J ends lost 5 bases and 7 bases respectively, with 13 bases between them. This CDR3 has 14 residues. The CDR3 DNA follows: TGTGCCAGCAGACTCGGGGACATAAATTCACCCCTCCACTTT. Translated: CASRLGDINSPLHF.

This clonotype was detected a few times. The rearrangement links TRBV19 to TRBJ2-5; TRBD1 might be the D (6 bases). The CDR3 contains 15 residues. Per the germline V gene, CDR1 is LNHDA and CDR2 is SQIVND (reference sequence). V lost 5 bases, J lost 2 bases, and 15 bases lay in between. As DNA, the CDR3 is TGTGCCAGTAGTTCTACAGGGATTCCTCAAGAGACCCAGTACTTC. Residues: CASSSTGIPQETQYF.

The CDR3 is CASSQGESGGATDTQYF. CDR3 coding DNA: TGCGCCAGCAGCCAAGGCGAAAGCGGGGGGGCCACAGATACGCAGTATTTT. The chain joins TRBV4-1 to TRBJ2-3, with 10 bases aligning to TRBD2. The V gene's germline CDR1 is MGHRA and CDR2 YSYEKL. V dropped 1 base and J dropped 2; count of bases not matched to a gene: 6. The CDR3 is made up of 17 amino acids.

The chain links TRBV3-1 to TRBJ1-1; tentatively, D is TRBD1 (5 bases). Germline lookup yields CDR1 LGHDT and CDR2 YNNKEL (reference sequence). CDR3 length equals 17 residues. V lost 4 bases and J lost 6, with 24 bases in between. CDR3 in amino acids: CASSLRDGGLSIAEAFF. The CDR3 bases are TGTGCCAGCAGCCTACGGGACGGGGGTTTGTCTATAGCTGAAGCTTTCTTT.

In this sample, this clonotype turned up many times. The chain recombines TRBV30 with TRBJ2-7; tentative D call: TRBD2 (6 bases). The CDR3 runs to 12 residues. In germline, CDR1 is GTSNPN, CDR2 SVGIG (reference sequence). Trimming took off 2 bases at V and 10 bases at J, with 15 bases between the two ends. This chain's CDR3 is CAWSHTAGRQYF. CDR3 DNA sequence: TGTGCCTGGAGTCATACCGCGGGACGTCAGTACTTC. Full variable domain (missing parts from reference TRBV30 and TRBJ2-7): SQTIHQWPATLVQPVGSPLSLECTVEGTSNPNLYWYRQAAGRGLQLLFYSVGIGQISSEVPQNLSASRPQDRQFILSSKKLLLSDSGFYLCAWSHTAGRQYFGPGTRLTVT.

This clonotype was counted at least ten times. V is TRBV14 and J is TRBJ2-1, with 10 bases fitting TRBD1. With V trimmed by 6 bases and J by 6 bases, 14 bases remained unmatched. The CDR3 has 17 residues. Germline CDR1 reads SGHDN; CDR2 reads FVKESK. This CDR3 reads CASSGSRDRGSINEQFF. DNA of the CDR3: TGTGCCAGCAGTGGGTCGCGGGACAGGGGTTCGATCAATGAGCAGTTCTTC.